Presented here are 26 T cell receptor beta chains from one specimen sequenced in a study of T-cell memory formation after mild COVID-19. TCRdb reanalysed the 5' RACE reads using MiXCR and keeps one entry per CDR3 protein. Of just over 350,000 distinct CDR3 sequences listed, roughly 14% are singletons. Source material: PBMCs or a T cell subset sorted from them (not recorded which). These receptors were taken from a man aged 18 to 30 who had mild COVID-19 (a few samples of this study predate the infection). Cell type and time point are not known.

The V call is TRBV29-1, the J call TRBJ2-7; 10 positions match TRBD1. CDR3 size: 13 residues. Germline CDR1 reads SQVTM; CDR2 reads ANQGSEA. V dropped 7 bases and J dropped 4; count of bases not matched to a gene: 7. CDR3 protein: CSAVDRGRYEQYF. The CDR3 DNA sequence: TGCAGCGCCGTAGACAGGGGGCGGTACGAGCAGTACTTC.

J is TRBJ2-3 and V is TRBV10-3; 11 bases map to TRBD2. Germline CDR1 reads ENHRY; CDR2 reads SYGVKD. The ends lost 4 bases at V and 1 base at J; junction bases unmatched: 4. The CDR3 contains 16 residues. The DNA for the CDR3 is TGTGCCATCAGTGTAACTAGCGGGGGACGCACAGATACGCAGTATTTT. It encodes CAISVTSGGRTDTQYF.

The chain recombines TRBV6-4 with TRBJ2-3; D uncertain. Trimming cost V 0 bases and J 2 bases, with 9 bases left between them. Germline loops: CDR1 MRHNA, CDR2 SNTAGT. The CDR3 totals 15 residues. CDR3 nucleotide sequence: TGTGCCAGCAGTGACTCGAGTACTACCACAGATACGCAGTATTTT. It specifies CASSDSSTTTDTQYF.

This chain joins TRBV7-3 and TRBJ2-1; TRBD2 agrees at 14 bases. The germline V gene has CDR1 SGHTA and CDR2 FQGTGA. V lost 5 bases, J lost 5 bases, and 5 bases stayed unmatched. The CDR3 length is 16 residues. The CDR3 region has the DNA TGTGCCAGCAGCCCGTGGACTAGCGGGGGGCACAATGAGCAGTTCTTC. Residues: CASSPWTSGGHNEQFF. Complete variable domain (other parts from reference TRBV7-3 and TRBJ2-1): GAGVSQTPSNKVTEKGKYVELRCDPISGHTALYWYRQSLGQGPEFLIYFQGTGAADDSGLPNDRFFAVRPEGSVSTLKIQRTERGDSAVYLCASSPWTSGGHNEQFFGPGTRLTVL.

This clonotype was recorded a few times. The V and J genes are TRBV11-2 and TRBJ2-4; no firm D call. Per germline, CDR1 SGHAT and CDR2 FQNNGV. V was clipped by 0 bases and J by 3 bases, with 9 bases between them. The CDR3 consists of 15 residues. The CDR3 sequence: CASSLDYQSKNIQYF. The CDR3 DNA sequence: TGTGCCAGCAGCTTAGATTACCAAAGCAAAAACATTCAGTACTTC.

This clonotype was detected only a few times. The rearrangement joins TRBV7-9 to TRBJ2-2, with TRBD1 matching over 7 bases. Germline assignment: CDR1 SEHNR and CDR2 FQNEAQ (reference sequence). This CDR3 region has 13 residues. The V and J ends lost 6 bases and 7 bases, in that order; junction bases with no gene match: 5. The DNA of the CDR3 is TGTGCCAGCAGACCCCAGGGGGACGGGGAGCTGTTTTTT. Encoded protein: CASRPQGDGELFF.

This chain connects TRBV7-8 to TRBJ2-3; 12 nucleotides align to TRBD2. This CDR3 contains 20 residues. Germline values: CDR1 SGHVS, CDR2 FQNEAQ. Trimming at V came to 5 bases and at J to 1 base, leaving 16 bases not matched to a gene. The DNA of the CDR3 is TGTGCCAGCAGCCCTCTGACTAGCGGGGGCCTCTTAGGGGGCACAGATACGCAGTATTTT. Its protein is CASSPLTSGGLLGGTDTQYF.

The rearrangement uses TRBV20-1 and TRBJ2-2; 8 nucleotides agree with TRBD1. The junction had 15 bases not matched to a gene; V was cut back by 6 bases and J by 6 bases. This CDR3 spans 16 amino acids. From germline, CDR1 is DFQATT and CDR2 SNEGSKA (reference sequence). The DNA of the CDR3 is TGCAGTGCAAAGGACAGGGTCTCAGCTCGCGCCGGGGAGCTGTTTTTT. Residues: CSAKDRVSARAGELFF.

The chain links TRBV7-2 to TRBJ2-7; D gene uncertain. This CDR3 is built from 14 residues. The V and J ends lost 5 bases and 7 bases respectively, with 18 bases between them. Germline V gene lookup returns CDR1 SGHTA and CDR2 FQGNSA. CDR3 sequence: CASSPTSRTGEQYV. In DNA, the CDR3 is TGTGCCAGCAGCCCTACATCCCGTACCGGGGAGCAGTACGTC.

The V call is TRBV7-2, the J call TRBJ1-2, with 8 bases fitting TRBD1. The length of the CDR3 is 14 residues. Unmatched junction bases numbered 4, after V lost 0 bases and J lost 7 bases. Per the germline V gene, CDR1 is SGHTA and CDR2 is FQGNSA. CDR3 loop: CASSLARTGFGYTF. The CDR3 coding sequence is TGTGCCAGCAGCTTAGCGAGGACAGGGTTTGGCTACACCTTC. Full variable domain (missing parts from reference TRBV7-2 and TRBJ1-2): GAGVSQSPSNKVTEKGKDVELRCDPISGHTALYWYRQSLGQGLEFLIYFQGNSAPDKSGLPSDRFSAERTGGSVSTLTIQRTQQEDSAVYLCASSLARTGFGYTFGSGTRLTVV.

This clonotype came up a few times. This rearrangement joins TRBV20-1 to TRBJ2-5, with 10 bases that match TRBD2. Germline V lookup: CDR1 DFQATT, CDR2 SNEGSKA (reference sequence). This CDR3 is built from 16 residues. J gave up 1 base and V 5 bases, and 10 bases lay outside the gene matches. CDR3: CSAVPLAGEIQETQYF. Here the CDR3 DNA reads TGCAGTGCTGTACCGCTAGCGGGGGAAATCCAAGAGACCCAGTACTTC.

The chain employs TRBV6-1 and TRBJ2-4; TRBD2 might be the D (6 bases). This CDR3 has 14 residues. CDR1 is MNHNS, CDR2 SASEGT, per germline. Trimming removed 7 bases from V and 4 bases from J, with 14 bases in between. CDR3 DNA: TGTGCCAGCAAGGAGCGGGCGTTTAAAAACATTCAGTACTTC. This gives the protein CASKERAFKNIQYF.

This sequence joins TRBV7-2 and TRBJ1-1; TRBD1 aligns across 7 bases. CDR3 length: 14 amino acids. The junction had 8 bases not matched to a gene; V was cut back by 7 bases and J by 3 bases. Germline V gene data show CDR1 as SGHTA and CDR2 as FQGNSA. The CDR3 nucleotides read TGTGCCAGCATGACAGGGCCCCTGGACACTGAAGCTTTCTTT. It specifies CASMTGPLDTEAFF.

This clonotype was seen more than once but under ten times. The chain has TRBV20-1 and TRBJ1-1; D is unclear. This CDR3 is built from 14 residues. V was cut by 4 bases and J by 0 bases, with 12 bases left in between. Germline CDR1 reads DFQATT; CDR2 reads SNEGSKA (reference sequence). The CDR3 loop reads CSATGHSVNTEAFF. The CDR3 DNA reads TGCAGTGCTACCGGCCATTCGGTGAACACTGAAGCTTTCTTT.

This chain links TRBV7-3 with TRBJ2-2; D is possibly TRBD1 or TRBD2 (5 bases each). The germline gives CDR1 SGHTA, CDR2 FQGTGA. This CDR3 is 12 amino acids long. V shed 3 bases and J shed 11 bases, with 10 bases lying between them. The CDR3 nucleotides are TGTGCCAGCAGCTTTGGGGGACCCGAGCTGTTTTTT. Amino acids: CASSFGGPELFF.

This chain connects TRBV5-1 to TRBJ2-7; unclear D gene. Looked up from germline, CDR1 is SGHRS and CDR2 is YFSETQ. The V end lost 1 base, the J end lost 3 bases, and 11 bases lay between the germline ends. The length of the CDR3 is 14 residues. The CDR3 region is CASSLSSRDYEQYF. CDR3 sequence (DNA): TGCGCCAGCAGCTTGTCGTCTAGAGACTACGAGCAGTACTTC.

This chain joins TRBV2 and TRBJ1-6; D is ambiguous. This CDR3 has 16 amino acids. The V end was cut by 1 base, the J end by 0 bases, with 7 bases between. Germline V gives CDR1 SNHLY, CDR2 FYNNEI. The CDR3 DNA is TGTGCCAGCAGTGAAGGGGTTAGCTCCTATAATTCACCCCTCCACTTT. Amino acid sequence: CASSEGVSSYNSPLHF. The full variable domain, completed using reference TRBV2 and TRBJ1-6, is EPEVTQTPSHQVTQMGQEVILRCVPISNHLYFYWYRQILGQKVEFLVSFYNNEISEKSEIFDDQFSVERPDGSNFTLKIRSTKLEDSAMYFCASSEGVSSYNSPLHFGNGTRLTVT.

The chain recombines TRBV14 with TRBJ2-7; 11 bases line up with TRBD2. Germline CDR1 and CDR2: SGHDN and FVKESK. The trim removed 11 bases at V and 3 bases at J, leaving 6 bases unmatched. The CDR3 is 13 residues long. The CDR3 loop is CACGTSGRYEQYF. The CDR3 DNA reads as TGTGCCTGTGGGACTAGCGGACGCTACGAGCAGTACTTC.

This clonotype turned up a few times. The chain couples TRBV4-3 to TRBJ1-5; 7 bases align to TRBD1. V shed 5 bases, J shed 5 bases, and the junction held 9 bases outside the gene matches. The CDR3 spans 15 residues. Germline assignment: CDR1 LGHNA and CDR2 YSLEER. For the CDR3, the DNA is TGCGCCAGCAGCGAAGGAGACAGGGACCATCAGCCCCAGCATTTT. Amino acids: CASSEGDRDHQPQHF.

This clonotype has more than one count but fewer than ten. The chain uses TRBV7-2 and TRBJ1-5; no definite D call. Trimming removed 5 bases from V and 8 bases from J, with 10 bases in between. The CDR3 runs to 12 residues. Per the germline V gene, CDR1 is SGHTA and CDR2 is FQGNSA. CDR3 residues: CASSPPFKPQHF. The CDR3 DNA is TGTGCCAGCAGCCCGCCATTTAAGCCCCAGCATTTT.

This clonotype has ten or more counts. This CDR3 reads CASSQAQTRSDTQYF. CDR3 bases: TGTGCCAGCAGCCAAGCCCAGACTAGATCGGATACGCAGTATTTT. The chain couples TRBV4-2 to TRBJ2-3; possible D gene TRBD2, 6 bases. Germline CDR1 and CDR2: LGHNA and YNFKEQ. The CDR3 runs 15 residues. V was trimmed by 1 base and J by 6 bases, leaving 14 bases between them.

There are a few counts of this clonotype. The J gene is TRBJ1-2, the V gene TRBV6-5; TRBD1 aligns across 9 bases. The germline V gene has CDR1 MNHEY and CDR2 SVGAGI. The length of the CDR3 is 15 residues. The V gene end was trimmed by 2 bases and the J gene end by 4 bases; junction bases not matched to a gene: 5. In nucleotides, the CDR3 is TGTGCCAGCAGTTACCAGACAGGGGGTGGCTATGGCTACACCTTC. Its translation: CASSYQTGGGYGYTF.

The DNA for the CDR3 is TGCAGTGCTTCCGACAGGGATAGTCACGGCTACACCTTC. It codes for CSASDRDSHGYTF. V usage is TRBV20-1 and J usage is TRBJ1-2; 7 bases match TRBD1. The V gene end was trimmed by 5 bases and the J gene end by 8 bases; junction bases not matched to a gene: 11. The CDR3 consists of 13 residues. CDR1 and CDR2 (germline): DFQATT, SNEGSKA (reference sequence).

This clonotype occurred a few times. This chain joins TRBV19 and TRBJ2-3; 7 bases are shared with TRBD2. The CDR3 totals 15 residues. CDR1 is LNHDA and CDR2 is SQIVND in the germline V gene (reference sequence). Germline trimming cut 0 bases from V and 6 bases from J; bases unmatched to any gene: 6. CDR3 DNA sequence: TGTGCCAGTAGTATAGATCTCGGCGGGGGTGATACGCAGTATTTT. Encoded protein: CASSIDLGGGDTQYF.

Only a few counts were recorded for this clonotype. V and J are TRBV23-1 and TRBJ2-5; D uncertain. TRBV23-1 is labeled an ORF, and its function is uncertain. V was pared by 4 bases and J by 0 bases, with 6 bases between. The CDR3 is 13 amino acids. CDR3: CASSRAHQETQYF. DNA of the CDR3: TGCGCCAGCAGTCGGGCCCACCAAGAGACCCAGTACTTC.

V gene TRBV7-9 combines with J gene TRBJ2-5; 9 bases line up with TRBD1. The CDR3 has 15 residues. Germline V lookup: CDR1 SEHNR, CDR2 FQNEAQ (reference sequence). J lost 4 bases, V lost 5 bases, and 8 bases had no gene match. CDR3 nucleotides: TGTGCCAGCAGCCGTGGGACAGGGAATGTAGAGACCCAGTACTTC. Amino acid sequence: CASSRGTGNVETQYF.